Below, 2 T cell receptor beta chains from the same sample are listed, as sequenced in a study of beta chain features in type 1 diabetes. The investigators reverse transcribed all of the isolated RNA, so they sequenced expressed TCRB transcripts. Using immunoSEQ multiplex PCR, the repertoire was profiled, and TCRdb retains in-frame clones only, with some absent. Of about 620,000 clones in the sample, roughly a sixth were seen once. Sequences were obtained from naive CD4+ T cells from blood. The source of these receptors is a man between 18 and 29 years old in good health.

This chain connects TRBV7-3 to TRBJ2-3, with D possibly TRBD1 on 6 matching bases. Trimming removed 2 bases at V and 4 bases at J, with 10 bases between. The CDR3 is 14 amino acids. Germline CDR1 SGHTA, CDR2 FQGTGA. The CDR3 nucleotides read TGTGCCAGCAGCTTAGAGGGGGTAGCAGATACGCAGTATTTT. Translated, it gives CASSLEGVADTQYF.

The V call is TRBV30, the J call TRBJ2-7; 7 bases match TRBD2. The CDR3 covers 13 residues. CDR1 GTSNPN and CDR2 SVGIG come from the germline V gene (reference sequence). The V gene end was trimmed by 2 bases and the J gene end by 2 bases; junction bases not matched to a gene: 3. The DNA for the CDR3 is TGTGCCTGGAGTCGGCGGGGGACCTACGAGCAGTACTTC. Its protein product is CAWSRRGTYEQYF.